This TCR beta chain came from a study of OX40 agonist ivuxolimab in advanced cancers. Study details: People who had prior anti-PD-1, anti-PD-L1 or anti-CTLA-4 therapy could take part, and less than 50% had some.

Clones were read by immunoSEQ multiplex PCR, and TCRdb kept only the in-frame ones, dropping some. The table lists about 34,000 clones, roughly 85% of them singletons. This clone was seen a few times. Germline CDR1 is GTSNPN and CDR2 is SVGIG (reference sequence). Trimming at V came to 2 bases and at J to 3 bases, leaving 9 bases not matched to a gene. The CDR3 loop spans 16 amino acids. The sample in question was CD4+ or CD8+ T cells sorted from blood, obtained in a trial of the OX40 agonist ivuxolimab. V gene TRBV30 combines with J gene TRBJ1-3, with 8 nucleotides matching TRBD1. The receptor comes from an adult with an advanced solid tumor such as melanoma, head and neck, liver or kidney cancer. The chain's CDR3 is CAWSTAGRGLGNTIYF. The CDR3 DNA reads TGTGCCTGGAGTACGGCCGGCAGGGGGCTTGGAAACACCATATATTTT.